This is a list of T cell receptor beta chains from one sample in a study of blood T cell repertoires in COVID-19. The protocol was immunoSEQ multiplex PCR, while the TCRdb copy is restricted to in-frame clones and leaves out a portion. The table records around 370,000 clones, around 90% of them present only once. The sequencing sample was made of peripheral blood. These receptors all stem from a man aged 18 to 29 with active or convalescent COVID-19. Each CDR3 is given with its conserved first and last residue. The D gene is left open where the match is weak. The size entry is marked missing in some rows and otherwise reads once, few, many or a size class.

D gene: TRBD1; V gene: TRBV7-7; J gene: TRBJ1-4; clone size: NA; CDR3 DNA: TGTGCCAGCAGCCCCGGGACAGGGGTGGCTGAAAAACTGTTTTTT; CDR3 protein: CASSPGTGVAEKLFF
D gene: NA; V gene: TRBV27; J gene: TRBJ1-1; clone size: NA; CDR3 DNA: TGTGCCAGCAGTCTGACAGGTTTTAACACTGAAGCTTTCTTT; CDR3 protein: CASSLTGFNTEAFF
D gene: NA; V gene: TRBV21-1; J gene: TRBJ1-1; clone size: NA; CDR3 DNA: TGTGCCAGCAGGGGCCGGTGGGGGGACACTGAAGCTTTCTTT; CDR3 protein: CASRGRWGDTEAFF
D gene: NA; V gene: TRBV18; J gene: TRBJ2-7; clone size: NA; CDR3 DNA: TGTGCCAGCTCACCATTACCCCAGCGGGTGAAGGCCCACGAGCAGTACTTC; CDR3 protein: CASSPLPQRVKAHEQYF
D gene: TRBD2; V gene: TRBV4-2; J gene: TRBJ2-3; clone size: NA; CDR3 DNA: TGTGCCAGCAGCCAGTTAGCGGGGATGGTCGCAGATACGCAGTATTTT; CDR3 protein: CASSQLAGMVADTQYF
D gene: NA; V gene: TRBV7-9; J gene: TRBJ1-1; clone size: NA; CDR3 DNA: TGTGCCAGCAGCTTAGTCCAGGGGATGTACACTGAAGCTTTCTTT; CDR3 protein: CASSLVQGMYTEAFF
D gene: TRBD1; V gene: TRBV6-5; J gene: TRBJ2-6; clone size: NA; CDR3 DNA: TGTGCCAACAGGGGCTCTGGGGCCAACGTGCTGACTTTC; CDR3 protein: CANRGSGANVLTF
D gene: NA; V gene: TRBV3-1/TRBV3-2; J gene: TRBJ1-1; clone size: once; CDR3 DNA: TGTGCCAGCAGCCAAGATTCGGGGGTGACTGAAGCTTTCTTT; CDR3 protein: CASSQDSGVTEAFF
D gene: NA; V gene: TRBV2; J gene: TRBJ2-2; clone size: NA; CDR3 DNA: TGTGCCAGCAGAGCAGACAGCACCGGGGAGCTGTTTTTT; CDR3 protein: CASRADSTGELFF
D gene: NA; V gene: TRBV11-1; J gene: TRBJ2-1; clone size: once; CDR3 DNA: TGTGCCAGCGGCTCGGGCGGGGAGGCCTACAATGAGCAGTTCTTC; CDR3 protein: CASGSGGEAYNEQFF
D gene: TRBD2; V gene: TRBV4-1; J gene: TRBJ2-1; clone size: NA; CDR3 DNA: TGCGCCAGCAGCCAAGGCCTAGCGGGAACCAATGAGCAGTTCTTC; CDR3 protein: CASSQGLAGTNEQFF
D gene: NA; V gene: TRBV3-1/TRBV3-2; J gene: TRBJ2-7; clone size: NA; CDR3 DNA: TGTGCCAGCAGCCAAGATGTCGGGACCTACGAGCAGTACTTC; CDR3 protein: CASSQDVGTYEQYF
D gene: NA; V gene: TRBV20-1; J gene: TRBJ2-1; clone size: NA; CDR3 DNA: TGCAAAATCAGCGGCGATGAGCAGTTCTTC; CDR3 protein: CKISGDEQFF
D gene: NA; V gene: TRBV24-1; J gene: TRBJ2-3; clone size: NA; CDR3 DNA: TGTGCCACCAGTGAGACTACACACACAACTAGCACAGATACGCAGTATTTT; CDR3 protein: CATSETTHTTSTDTQYF
D gene: NA; V gene: TRBV11-2; J gene: TRBJ1-4; clone size: NA; CDR3 DNA: TGTGCCAGCAACCCCGGGGGAGCAACTAATGAAAAACTGTTTTTT; CDR3 protein: CASNPGGATNEKLFF
D gene: NA; V gene: TRBV18; J gene: TRBJ1-6; clone size: NA; CDR3 DNA: TGTGCCAGCTCACCGCGGGGGCGGAATAATTCACCCCTCCACTTT; CDR3 protein: CASSPRGRNNSPLHF
D gene: TRBD1; V gene: TRBV7-3; J gene: TRBJ1-1; clone size: NA; CDR3 DNA: TGTGCCAGCAGCTTAGGGACAGAGAACACTGAAGCTTTCTTT; CDR3 protein: CASSLGTENTEAFF
D gene: NA; V gene: TRBV9; J gene: TRBJ1-1; clone size: few; CDR3 DNA: TGTGCCAGCAGCGTAGCCCCTCGGGCTCAGGGGTCGCTCACTGAAGCTTTCTTT; CDR3 protein: CASSVAPRAQGSLTEAFF
D gene: NA; V gene: TRBV6-1; J gene: TRBJ2-7; clone size: few; CDR3 DNA: TGTGCCAGCAGTGAAGTTGGCGGAGCCTACGAGCAGTACTTC; CDR3 protein: CASSEVGGAYEQYF
D gene: NA; V gene: TRBV19; J gene: TRBJ1-3; clone size: few; CDR3 DNA: TGTGCCAGTAGTATTTCCTTAGGAAACACCATATATTTT; CDR3 protein: CASSISLGNTIYF
D gene: TRBD1; V gene: TRBV5-4; J gene: TRBJ1-2; clone size: NA; CDR3 DNA: TGTGCCAGCAGCTTCGACAGGGGGCGGGCTCGCGGCTACACCTTC; CDR3 protein: CASSFDRGRARGYTF
D gene: NA; V gene: TRBV7-2; J gene: TRBJ1-5; clone size: NA; CDR3 DNA: TGTGCCAGCAGCTTAAGTCGAGCCTTCAATCAGCCCCAGCATTTT; CDR3 protein: CASSLSRAFNQPQHF
D gene: NA; V gene: TRBV9; J gene: TRBJ2-7; clone size: NA; CDR3 DNA: TGTGCCAGCAGCGTAGGCGTCAGGGGCTACGAAGAAATCTACGAGCAGTACTTC; CDR3 protein: CASSVGVRGYEEIYEQYF
D gene: TRBD2; V gene: TRBV5-4; J gene: TRBJ2-1; clone size: NA; CDR3 DNA: TGTGCCAGCAGCCGCGGCGGGACTAGGTCACTGAATGAGCAGTTCTTC; CDR3 protein: CASSRGGTRSLNEQFF
D gene: NA; V gene: TRBV19; J gene: TRBJ1-1; clone size: NA; CDR3 DNA: TGTGCCAGTAGTATCAAAGGGGACACTGAAGCTTTCTTT; CDR3 protein: CASSIKGDTEAFF
D gene: TRBD1; V gene: TRBV14; J gene: TRBJ1-6; clone size: NA; CDR3 DNA: TGTGCCAGCAGCACTCGGGACAGGGTTTCACCCCTCCACTTT; CDR3 protein: CASSTRDRVSPLHF
D gene: NA; V gene: TRBV21-1; J gene: TRBJ1-2; clone size: NA; CDR3 DNA: TGTGCCAGCAACCGGAGTACGCGGCTAGGAGGCTACACCTTC; CDR3 protein: CASNRSTRLGGYTF
D gene: TRBD1; V gene: TRBV18; J gene: TRBJ2-2; clone size: NA; CDR3 DNA: TGTGCCAGCTCACCGGGACAGGGTGACACCGGGGAGCTGTTTTTT; CDR3 protein: CASSPGQGDTGELFF